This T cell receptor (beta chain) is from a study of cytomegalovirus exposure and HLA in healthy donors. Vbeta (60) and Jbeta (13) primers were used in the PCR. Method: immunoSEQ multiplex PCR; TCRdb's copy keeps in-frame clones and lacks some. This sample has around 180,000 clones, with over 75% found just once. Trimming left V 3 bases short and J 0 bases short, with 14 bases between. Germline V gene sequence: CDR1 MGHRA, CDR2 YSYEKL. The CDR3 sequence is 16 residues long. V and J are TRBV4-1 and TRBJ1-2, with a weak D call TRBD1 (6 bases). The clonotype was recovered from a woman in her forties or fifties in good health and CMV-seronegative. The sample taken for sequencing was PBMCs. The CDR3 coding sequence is TGCGCCAGCAGCCAGGGCAGGGGAAGATCTAACTATGGCTACACCTTC. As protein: CASSQGRGRSNYGYTF.